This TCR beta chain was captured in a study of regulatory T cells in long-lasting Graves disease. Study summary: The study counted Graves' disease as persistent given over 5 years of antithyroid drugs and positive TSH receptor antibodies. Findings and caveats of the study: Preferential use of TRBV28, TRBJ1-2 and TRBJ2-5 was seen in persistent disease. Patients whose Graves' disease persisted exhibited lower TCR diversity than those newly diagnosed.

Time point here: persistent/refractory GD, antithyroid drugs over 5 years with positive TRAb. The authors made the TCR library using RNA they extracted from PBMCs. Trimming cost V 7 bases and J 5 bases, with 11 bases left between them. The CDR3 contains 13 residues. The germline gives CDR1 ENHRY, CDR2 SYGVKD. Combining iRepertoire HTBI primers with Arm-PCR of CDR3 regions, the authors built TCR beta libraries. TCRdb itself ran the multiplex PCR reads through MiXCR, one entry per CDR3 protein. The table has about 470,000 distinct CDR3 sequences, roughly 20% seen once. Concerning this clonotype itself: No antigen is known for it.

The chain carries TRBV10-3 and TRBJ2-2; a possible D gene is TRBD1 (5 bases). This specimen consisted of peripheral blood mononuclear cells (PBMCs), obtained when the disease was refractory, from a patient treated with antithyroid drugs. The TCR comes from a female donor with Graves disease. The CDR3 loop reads CAINLQETGELFF. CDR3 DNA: TGTGCCATCAACCTACAGGAAACCGGGGAGCTGTTTTTT.